This TCR beta chain came from a study of shared clonotypes between healthy human individuals. The study's findings and limits: Generation probabilities were higher for clonotypes shared across all four sorted-subset donors than for unshared ones.

Clones were sequenced by immunoSEQ multiplex PCR, and TCRdb holds only the in-frame ones, with some missing. The sample comprises more than 500,000 clones, around 95% of which are singletons, and 0.05% to 0.07% rests with the top ten. A single count supports this clone. The antigen remains unidentified. V dropped 6 bases and J dropped 5 bases, with 10 bases sitting between them. The CDR3 is made up of 12 amino acids. CDR1 and CDR2 (germline): SNHLY, FYNNEI. Sample: naive CD4+ T cells sorted from blood. This sample's subset: CD45RA+ positively selected. This receptor was taken from a woman in her twenties or thirties in good health. This rearrangement joins TRBV2 to TRBJ1-1; D gene uncertain. CDR3 coding DNA: TGTGCCAGCAGCCCGGGATGGACTGAAGCTTTCTTT. It specifies CASSPGWTEAFF.